These T cell receptor beta chains were read from a single sample in a study of neurological immune-mediated disorders. TCRdb redid the calling of the 5' RACE reads with MiXCR, one entry per CDR3 protein. The sample has approximately 48,000 distinct CDR3 sequences; approximately 10% are singletons. The sequencing sample was made of PBMCs. The receptors stem from a man between 65 and 85 years old with HTLV-1-associated myelopathy (HAM/TSP). Both conserved end residues are part of each CDR3. D genes are given only for firm matches. Size is stated as once, few, many, or a class for an expanded clone.

TRBJ2-1 | TRBV7-9 | many | TRBD2 | CASSLVGGRGGSYNEQFF | TGTGCCAGCAGCTTAGTGGGGGGAAGAGGCGGGAGTTACAATGAGCAGTTCTTC
TRBJ1-5 | TRBV12-3/TRBV12-4 | many | NA | CASSFTGGRGNQPQHF | TGTGCCAGCAGTTTTACTGGTGGGAGGGGAAATCAGCCCCAGCATTTT
TRBJ2-5 | TRBV7-2 | many | NA | CASSLGRRETQYF | TGTGCCAGCAGCTTAGGAAGGCGGGAGACCCAGTACTTC
TRBJ1-5 | TRBV12-3/TRBV12-4 | few | TRBD1 | CASSLGRRGNQPQHF | TGTGCCAGCAGTTTAGGTCGCAGGGGGAATCAGCCCCAGCATTTT
TRBJ2-7 | TRBV5-1 | many | NA | CASTDEQYF | TGCGCCAGCACCGACGAGCAGTACTTC
TRBJ2-7 | TRBV20-1 | many | TRBD1 | CSARLGQRAYEQYF | TGCAGTGCTAGACTGGGACAGAGAGCCTACGAGCAGTACTTC
TRBJ1-5 | TRBV7-8 | many | NA | CASSLLEMGQPQHF | TGTGCCAGCAGCTTATTGGAAATGGGTCAGCCCCAGCATTTT
TRBJ1-5 | TRBV28 | many | NA | CASSFRGVNQPQHF | TGTGCCAGCAGTTTTCGGGGGGTAAATCAGCCCCAGCATTTT
TRBJ2-1 | TRBV5-1 | many | NA | CASSLAISTDGSKFF | TGCGCCAGCAGCTTGGCCATTTCGACAGACGGGAGTAAGTTCTTC
TRBJ2-7 | TRBV28 | many | TRBD2 | CASSEPPSGVAYEQYF | TGTGCCAGCAGTGAACCGCCTAGCGGAGTCGCCTACGAGCAGTACTTC
TRBJ1-5 | TRBV11-2 | many | TRBD1 | CASSTGVGQPQHF | TGTGCCAGCAGTACAGGGGTGGGACAGCCCCAGCATTTT
TRBJ2-7 | TRBV7-2 | medium-sized | NA | CASSLGLNYEQYF | TGTGCCAGCAGCCTCGGACTCAACTACGAGCAGTACTTC